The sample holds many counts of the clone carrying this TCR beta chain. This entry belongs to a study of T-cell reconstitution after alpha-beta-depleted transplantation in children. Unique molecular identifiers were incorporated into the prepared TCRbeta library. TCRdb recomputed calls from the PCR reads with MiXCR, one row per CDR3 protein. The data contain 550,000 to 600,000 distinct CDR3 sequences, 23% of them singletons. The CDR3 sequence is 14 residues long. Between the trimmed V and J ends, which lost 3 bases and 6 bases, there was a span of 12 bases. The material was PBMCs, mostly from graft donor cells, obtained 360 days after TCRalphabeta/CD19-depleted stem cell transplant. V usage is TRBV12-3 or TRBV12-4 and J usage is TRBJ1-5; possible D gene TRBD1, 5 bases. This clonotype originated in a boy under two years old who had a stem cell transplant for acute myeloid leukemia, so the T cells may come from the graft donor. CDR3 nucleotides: TGTGCCAGCAGTTTCCAGGGCGGTGGTCAGCCCCAGCATTTT. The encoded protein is CASSFQGGGQPQHF.